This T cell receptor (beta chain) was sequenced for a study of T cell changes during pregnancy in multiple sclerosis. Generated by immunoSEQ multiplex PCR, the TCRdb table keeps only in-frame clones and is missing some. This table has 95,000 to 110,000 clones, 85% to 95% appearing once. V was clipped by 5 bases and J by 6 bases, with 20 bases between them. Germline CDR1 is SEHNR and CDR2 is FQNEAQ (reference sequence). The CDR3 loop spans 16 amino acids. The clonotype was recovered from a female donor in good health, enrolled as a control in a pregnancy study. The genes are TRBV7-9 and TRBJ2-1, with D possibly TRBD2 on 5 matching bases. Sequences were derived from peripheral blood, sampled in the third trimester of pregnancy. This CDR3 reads CASSPIDWTGGNEQFF. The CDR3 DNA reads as TGTGCCAGCAGCCCTATTGATTGGACCGGAGGCAATGAGCAGTTCTTC.